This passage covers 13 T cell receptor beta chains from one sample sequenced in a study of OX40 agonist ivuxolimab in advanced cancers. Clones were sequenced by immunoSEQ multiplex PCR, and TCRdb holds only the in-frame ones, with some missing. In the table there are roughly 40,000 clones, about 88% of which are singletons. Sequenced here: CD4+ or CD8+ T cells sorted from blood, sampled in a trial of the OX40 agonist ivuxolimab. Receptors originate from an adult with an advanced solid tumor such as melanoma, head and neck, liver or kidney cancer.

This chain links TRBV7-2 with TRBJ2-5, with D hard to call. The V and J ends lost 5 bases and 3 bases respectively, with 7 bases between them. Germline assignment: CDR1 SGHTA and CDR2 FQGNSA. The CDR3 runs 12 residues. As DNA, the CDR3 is TGTGCCAGCAGCCAGAATAAAGAGACCCAGTACTTC. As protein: CASSQNKETQYF.

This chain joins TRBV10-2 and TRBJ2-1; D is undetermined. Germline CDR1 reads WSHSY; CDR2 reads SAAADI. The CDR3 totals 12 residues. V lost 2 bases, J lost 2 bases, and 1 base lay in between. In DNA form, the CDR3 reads TGCGCCAGCAGTGAGCCCTACAATGAGCAGTTCTTC. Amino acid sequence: CASSEPYNEQFF.

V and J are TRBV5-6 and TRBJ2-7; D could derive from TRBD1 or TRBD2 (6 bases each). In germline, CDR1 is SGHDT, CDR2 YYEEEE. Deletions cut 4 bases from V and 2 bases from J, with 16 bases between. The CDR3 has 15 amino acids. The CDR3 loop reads CASSPWGAGTYEQYF. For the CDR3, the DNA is TGTGCCAGCAGCCCCTGGGGGGCCGGGACCTACGAGCAGTACTTC. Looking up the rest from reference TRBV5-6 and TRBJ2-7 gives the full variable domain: DAGVTQSPTHLIKTRGQQVTLRCSPKSGHDTVSWYQQALGQGPQFIFQYYEEEERQRGNFPDRFSGHQFPNYSSELNVNALLLGDSALYLCASSPWGAGTYEQYFGPGTRLTVT.

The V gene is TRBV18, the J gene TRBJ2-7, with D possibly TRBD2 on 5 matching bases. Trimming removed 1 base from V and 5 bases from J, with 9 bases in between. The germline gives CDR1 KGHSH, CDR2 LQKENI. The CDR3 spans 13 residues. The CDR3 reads CASSPRGLDEQYF. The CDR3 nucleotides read TGTGCCAGCTCACCACGAGGGTTGGACGAGCAGTACTTC.

CDR3 sequence (DNA): TGTGCCAGCAGTCGCCAGGGTTTCGGGGAGCTGTTTTTT. Translation gives CASSRQGFGELFF. The chain employs TRBV28 and TRBJ2-2; possibly TRBD1 for D (5 bases). CDR1 MDHEN and CDR2 SYDVKM come from the germline V gene. The CDR3 contains 13 residues. With 5 bases removed from V and 7 bases from J, the gap between germline ends came to 11 bases.

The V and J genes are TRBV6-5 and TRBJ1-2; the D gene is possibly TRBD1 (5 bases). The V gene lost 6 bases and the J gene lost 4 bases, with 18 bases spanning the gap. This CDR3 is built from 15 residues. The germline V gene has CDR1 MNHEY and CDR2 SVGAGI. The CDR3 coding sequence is TGTGCCAGCAGACGGACCAGGGAATTATCCTATGGCTACACCTTC. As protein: CASRRTRELSYGYTF.

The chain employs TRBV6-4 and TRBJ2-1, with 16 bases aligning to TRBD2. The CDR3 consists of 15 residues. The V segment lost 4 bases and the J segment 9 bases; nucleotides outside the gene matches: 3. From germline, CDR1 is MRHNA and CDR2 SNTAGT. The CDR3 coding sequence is TGTGCCAGCAGTGCGGGACTAGCGGGAGGGGTTGAGCAGTTCTTC. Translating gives CASSAGLAGGVEQFF.

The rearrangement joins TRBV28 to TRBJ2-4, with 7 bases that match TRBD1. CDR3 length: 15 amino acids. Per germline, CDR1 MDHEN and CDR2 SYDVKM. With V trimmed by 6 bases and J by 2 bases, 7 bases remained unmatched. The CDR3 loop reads CASSRQGGTKNIQYF. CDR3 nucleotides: TGTGCCAGCAGCCGACAGGGTGGGACCAAAAACATTCAGTACTTC.

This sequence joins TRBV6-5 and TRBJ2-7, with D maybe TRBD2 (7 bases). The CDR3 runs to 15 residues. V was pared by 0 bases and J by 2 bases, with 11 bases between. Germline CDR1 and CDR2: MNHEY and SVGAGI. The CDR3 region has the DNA TGTGCCAGCAGTTACTCGGGGGGGCAAACCTACGAGCAGTACTTC. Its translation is CASSYSGGQTYEQYF.

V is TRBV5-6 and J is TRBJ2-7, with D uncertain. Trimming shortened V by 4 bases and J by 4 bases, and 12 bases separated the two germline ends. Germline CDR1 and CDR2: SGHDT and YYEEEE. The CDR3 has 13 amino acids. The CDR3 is CASSLALAYEQYF. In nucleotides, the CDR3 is TGTGCCAGCAGCCTCGCGCTGGCATACGAGCAGTACTTC.

CDR3 coding DNA: TGTGCCAGCACCCGGTTCGTGGGCCCCAATGAGCAGTTCTTC. Translated, it gives CASTRFVGPNEQFF. The V gene is TRBV5-4, the J gene TRBJ2-1, with D uncertain. In germline, CDR1 is SGHNT, CDR2 YYREEE (reference sequence). This CDR3 region has 14 residues. Trimming removed 6 bases from V and 6 bases from J, with 16 bases in between.

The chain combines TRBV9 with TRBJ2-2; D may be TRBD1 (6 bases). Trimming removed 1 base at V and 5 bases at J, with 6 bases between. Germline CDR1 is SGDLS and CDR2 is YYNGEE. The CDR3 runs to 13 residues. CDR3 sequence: CASSVQGTGELFF. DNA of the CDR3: TGTGCCAGCAGCGTACAGGGGACCGGGGAGCTGTTTTTT.

CDR3 residues: CASSFLAGNHEQYF. CDR3 nucleotide sequence: TGTGCCAGCAGCTTCCTAGCGGGAAACCACGAGCAGTACTTC. V is TRBV7-8 and J is TRBJ2-7, with 9 positions matching TRBD2. Germline assignment: CDR1 SGHVS and CDR2 FQNEAQ. J was trimmed by 5 bases and V by 3 bases; bases with no gene match: 5. The CDR3 runs 14 residues.